Each of the 9 T cell receptor beta chains below was sequenced from the same sample in a study of OX40 agonist ivuxolimab in advanced cancers. Only in-frame clones appear in the TCRdb table, and some are missing; sequencing was by immunoSEQ multiplex PCR. The data contain 70,000 to 75,000 clones, around 80% of them singletons. The material sequenced was CD4+ or CD8+ T cells sorted from blood, taken in a trial of the OX40 agonist ivuxolimab. These receptors came from an adult with an advanced solid tumor such as melanoma, head and neck, liver or kidney cancer.

The V gene is TRBV7-2, the J gene TRBJ2-1, with 9 bases that match TRBD2. Germline V gene sequence: CDR1 SGHTA, CDR2 FQGNSA. CDR3 length equals 15 residues. V was clipped by 5 bases and J by 7 bases; unmatched bases: 9. The CDR3 sequence is CASSLRRGGLNEQFF. DNA of the CDR3: TGTGCCAGCAGCCTGCGGCGGGGGGGGTTAAATGAGCAGTTCTTC.

This chain links TRBV2 with TRBJ2-5; D is unclear. CDR3 length: 15 residues. Trimming cost V 2 bases and J 0 bases, with 10 bases left between them. Germline CDR1 SNHLY, CDR2 FYNNEI. CDR3 in DNA: TGTGCCAGCAGTGAACCTGTAGGGTACCAAGAGACCCAGTACTTC. Its translation is CASSEPVGYQETQYF. Using reference TRBV2 and TRBJ2-5 for the parts outside the CDR3, the full variable domain is EPEVTQTPSHQVTQMGQEVILRCVPISNHLYFYWYRQILGQKVEFLVSFYNNEISEKSEIFDDQFSVERPDGSNFTLKIRSTKLEDSAMYFCASSEPVGYQETQYFGPGTRLLVL.

The chain recombines TRBV27 with TRBJ1-2, with D possibly matching TRBD1 (5 bases). V was pared by 3 bases and J by 1 base, with 12 bases between. Per germline, CDR1 MNHEY and CDR2 SMNVEV (reference sequence). CDR3 length: 15 residues. This CDR3 is CASSLVGVGNYGYTF. Here the CDR3 DNA reads TGTGCCAGCAGTTTGGTAGGGGTGGGTAACTATGGCTACACCTTC.

For the CDR3, the DNA is TGCAGCGTTAAGCAGGGAGTTGGCACTGAAGCTTTCTTT. Translating gives CSVKQGVGTEAFF. The chain is built from TRBV29-1 and TRBJ1-1, with TRBD1 as a possible D gene (5 bases). Trimming took 5 bases from V and 4 from J, leaving 14 bases between them. The germline gives CDR1 SQVTM, CDR2 ANQGSEA. This CDR3 has 13 residues.

The rearrangement links TRBV5-5 to TRBJ1-3, with 9 bases lining up with TRBD1. CDR3 length equals 16 residues. Germline CDR1 SGHKS, CDR2 YYEKEE (reference sequence). The trim removed 5 bases at V and 1 base at J, leaving 7 bases unmatched. DNA for the CDR3: TGTGCCAGCAGGCCTCCGGGACAGGGATCTGGAAACACCATATATTTT. Translated: CASRPPGQGSGNTIYF.

V usage is TRBV5-1 and J usage is TRBJ2-1, with 10 bases fitting TRBD2. Trimming removed 0 bases from V and 6 bases from J; junction bases left unmatched: 3. CDR1 and CDR2 (germline): SGHRS, YFSETQ. The CDR3 has 15 amino acids. The CDR3 loop is CASSLVAGGSNEQFF. CDR3 DNA sequence: TGCGCCAGCAGCTTGGTAGCGGGGGGCTCCAATGAGCAGTTCTTC.

The V call is TRBV7-8, the J call TRBJ2-7; tentatively, D is TRBD2 (5 bases). Deletions cut 5 bases from V and 0 bases from J, with 17 bases between. Germline V lookup: CDR1 SGHVS, CDR2 FQNEAQ. This CDR3 contains 16 residues. CDR3 sequence: CASSRSALGGSYEQYF. The CDR3 bases are TGTGCCAGCAGCCGTAGCGCCTTGGGCGGCTCCTACGAGCAGTACTTC.

The chain links TRBV4-3 to TRBJ1-5; the match to TRBD1 covers 8 bases. This CDR3 contains 16 residues. Germline V CDR1 and CDR2: LGHNA, YSLEER. The V segment lost 0 bases and the J segment 6 bases; nucleotides outside the gene matches: 7. CDR3 bases: TGCGCCAGCAGCCAAGATGCTCAGGGGGCGGGTCAGCCCCAGCATTTT. Residues: CASSQDAQGAGQPQHF.

This sequence joins TRBV7-8 and TRBJ2-2, with 9 positions matching TRBD2. The CDR3 is 17 residues long. V shed 2 bases, J shed 0 bases, and the junction held 4 bases outside the gene matches. Germline CDR1 SGHVS, CDR2 FQNEAQ. CDR3 in amino acids: CASSLSSGVTNTGELFF. Here the CDR3 DNA reads TGTGCCAGCAGCTTATCTAGCGGGGTTACGAACACCGGGGAGCTGTTTTTT.